The clone carrying this T cell receptor (beta chain) ranks as medium-sized. Antigen specificity is unknown. Sequencing used immunoSEQ multiplex PCR; TCRdb keeps in-frame clones, though not all of them. Of nearly 95,000 clones listed, approximately 78% are singletons. The CDR3 has 16 residues. The germline gives CDR1 MDHEN, CDR2 SYDVKM. V was cut by 2 bases and J by 5 bases, with 18 bases left in between. The record originates from a study of radiotherapy plus CTLA-4 blockade in lung cancer. Study-wide results and caveats: Early shifts in blood T cell clones, with interferon-beta, reportedly predicted response best. TCR clones of tumor origin grew in blood after radiotherapy plus ipilimumab.

The rearrangement links TRBV28 to TRBJ1-1, with D possibly matching TRBD1 (6 bases). This TCR came from a human donor with non-small cell lung cancer that progressed on radiotherapy plus ipilimumab. This material consisted of peripheral blood, taken from a patient treated with radiotherapy plus ipilimumab. The CDR3 protein is CASSLSFTRGITEAFF. CDR3 bases: TGTGCCAGCAGTTTAAGCTTCACCAGGGGTATAACTGAAGCTTTCTTT.